These 2 T cell receptor beta chains came from one sample sequenced in a study of T cell responses to AZD1222 COVID-19 vaccine. Produced via immunoSEQ multiplex PCR; TCRdb's table is partial and in-frame only. The sample gives around 100,000 clones, about nine tenths of which show up once; 1.5% to 2% is in the top ten. The source material was peripheral blood, sampled on day 0 of AZD1222 vaccination. Every receptor here comes from an adult in good health.

The genes are TRBV6-9 and TRBJ2-1; a possible D gene is TRBD1 (6 bases). Germline CDR1 is MNHGY and CDR2 is SVAAGI. V was cut by 5 bases and J by 0 bases, with 23 bases left in between. This CDR3 has 19 residues. The CDR3 sequence: CASSIRTTDRLISYNEQFF. The CDR3 DNA is TGTGCCAGCAGTATCCGCACCACCGACAGGTTGATCTCCTACAATGAGCAGTTCTTC.

The chain joins TRBV7-5 to TRBJ1-1. TRBV7-5 is a pseudogene segment. The CDR3 has 12 residues. CDR3 in amino acids: CAGRRQLYEAFF. CDR3 DNA sequence: TGTGCCGGCCGGAGGCAGCTTTATGAAGCTTTCTTT.